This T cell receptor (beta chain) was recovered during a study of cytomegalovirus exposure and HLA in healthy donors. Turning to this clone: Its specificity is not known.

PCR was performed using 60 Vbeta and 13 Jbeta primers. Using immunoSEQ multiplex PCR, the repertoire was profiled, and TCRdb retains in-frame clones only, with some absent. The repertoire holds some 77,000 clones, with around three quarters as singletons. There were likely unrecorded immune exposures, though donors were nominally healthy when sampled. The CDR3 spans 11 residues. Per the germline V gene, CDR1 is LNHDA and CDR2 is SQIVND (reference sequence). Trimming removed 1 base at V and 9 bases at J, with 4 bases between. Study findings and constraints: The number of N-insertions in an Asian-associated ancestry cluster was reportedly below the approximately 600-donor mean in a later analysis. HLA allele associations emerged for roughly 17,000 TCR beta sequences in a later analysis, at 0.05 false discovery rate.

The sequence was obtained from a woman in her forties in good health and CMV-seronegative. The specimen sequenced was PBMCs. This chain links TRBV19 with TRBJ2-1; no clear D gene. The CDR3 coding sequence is TGTGCCAGTAGTATAGGCGGTGAGCAGTTCTTC. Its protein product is CASSIGGEQFF.